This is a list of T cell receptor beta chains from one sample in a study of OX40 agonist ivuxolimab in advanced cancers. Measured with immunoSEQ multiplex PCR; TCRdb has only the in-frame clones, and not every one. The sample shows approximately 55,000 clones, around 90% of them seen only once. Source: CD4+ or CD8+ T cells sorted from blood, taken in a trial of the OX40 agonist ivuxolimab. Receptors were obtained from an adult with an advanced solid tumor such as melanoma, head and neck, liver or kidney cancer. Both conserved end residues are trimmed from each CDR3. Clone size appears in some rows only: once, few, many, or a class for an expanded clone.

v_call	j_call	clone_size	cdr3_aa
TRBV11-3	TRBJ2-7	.	ASSLGQSSYEQY
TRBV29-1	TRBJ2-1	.	SGGLRGEGYNEQF
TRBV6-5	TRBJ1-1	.	ASSYSRLQQEAF
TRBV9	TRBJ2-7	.	ASSPRGTYSYEQY
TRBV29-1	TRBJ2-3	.	SVYEGSDTQY
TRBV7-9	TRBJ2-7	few	ASSLGHNYEQY
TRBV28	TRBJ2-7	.	ASSSRLGKRAGRYEQY
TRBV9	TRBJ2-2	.	ASSVEAGGTGELF
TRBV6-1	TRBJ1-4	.	ASSEISRGLANEKLF
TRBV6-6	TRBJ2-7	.	ASSYSTGVTYEQY
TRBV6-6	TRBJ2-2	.	ASRRGQGVLGELF
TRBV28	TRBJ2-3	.	ASSLPRGGSDTQY
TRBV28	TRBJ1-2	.	ASSLRVSDYGYT
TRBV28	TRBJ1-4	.	ASSRDRVEKLF